Listed here are 9 T cell receptor beta chains from one sample, sequenced in a study of blood T cell repertoires in COVID-19. Measured with immunoSEQ multiplex PCR; TCRdb has only the in-frame clones, and not every one. Among 200,000 to 250,000 clones listed, around nine tenths were seen once. Specimen: peripheral blood. These receptors originate from a man aged 50-60 years with COVID-19, enrolled during active disease.

This chain links TRBV19 with TRBJ1-1, with D tentatively TRBD1 (5 bases). CDR3 length: 15 amino acids. Germline CDR1 LNHDA, CDR2 SQIVND (reference sequence). Trimming stripped 1 base from V and 0 bases from J, with 9 bases between. CDR3 region: CASSIGPRVNTEAFF. The CDR3 coding sequence is TGTGCCAGTAGTATAGGCCCCAGGGTGAACACTGAAGCTTTCTTT.

The J gene is TRBJ2-5, the V gene TRBV6-2 or TRBV6-3; 8 bases are shared with TRBD1. The V gene's germline CDR1 is MNHEY and CDR2 SVGEGT. The ends lost 4 bases at V and 2 bases at J; junction bases unmatched: 3. This CDR3 contains 14 residues. The CDR3 nucleotides read TGTGCCAGCAGTTCAACAGGGGGGCAAGAGACCCAGTACTTC. Amino acids: CASSSTGGQETQYF.

The V call is TRBV2, the J call TRBJ2-2; no firm D call. This CDR3 is built from 14 residues. Between the trimmed V and J ends, which lost 5 bases and 1 base, there was a span of 8 bases. Germline-derived CDR1 and CDR2 are SNHLY and FYNNEI. CDR3 amino acids: CASSPTGNTGELFF. The CDR3 DNA follows: TGTGCCAGCAGTCCCACCGGGAACACCGGGGAGCTGTTTTTT.

The chain has TRBV6-2 or TRBV6-3 and TRBJ2-5, with a possible D match to TRBD1 (6 bases). Between the trimmed V and J ends, which lost 8 bases and 5 bases, there was a span of 15 bases. CDR1 is MNHEY, CDR2 SVGEGT, per germline. The CDR3 totals 13 residues. CDR3 nucleotide sequence: TGTGCCAGCGGCCCTGGGGGCGCGGAGACCCAGTACTTC. It translates to CASGPGGAETQYF.

This clone appeared once. The chain uses TRBV6-2 or TRBV6-3 and TRBJ1-1; no clear D gene. V shed 2 bases and J shed 11 bases, with 24 bases lying between them. The CDR3 loop spans 16 amino acids. Looked up from germline, CDR1 is MNHEY and CDR2 is SVGEGT. CDR3 sequence reads: CASSYPGGRRPFEAFF. The CDR3, as DNA: TGTGCCAGCAGTTACCCCGGAGGCCGCCGGCCGTTCGAGGCTTTCTTT.

The chain recombines TRBV7-6 with TRBJ2-7; 11 nucleotides match TRBD1. V was clipped by 5 bases and J by 4 bases; unmatched bases: 7. This CDR3 has 15 amino acids. Germline V gene lookup returns CDR1 SGHVS and CDR2 FNYEAQ. This chain's CDR3 is CASSRTGGAGYEQYF. DNA of the CDR3: TGTGCCAGCAGCCGGACAGGGGGCGCAGGGTACGAGCAGTACTTC.

This clone was counted a few times. The chain uses TRBV27 and TRBJ1-5; 11 bases are shared with TRBD1. V lost 7 bases, J lost 4 bases, and 9 bases stayed unmatched. This CDR3 contains 16 residues. Per germline, CDR1 MNHEY and CDR2 SMNVEV (reference sequence). DNA of the CDR3: TGTGCCAGCAAAAGGGGGACAGGGGGTGGAAATCAGCCCCAGCATTTT. It codes for CASKRGTGGGNQPQHF.

The chain couples TRBV6-5 to TRBJ1-6; a weak D match, TRBD1 (6 bases). This CDR3 has 16 amino acids. V lost 0 bases, J lost 4 bases, and 10 bases lay in between. From germline, CDR1 is MNHEY and CDR2 SVGAGI. Here the CDR3 DNA reads TGTGCCAGCAGTTACTCGGGGGACAATTATAATTCACCCCTCCACTTT. Translating gives CASSYSGDNYNSPLHF.

This chain connects TRBV18 to TRBJ1-5; TRBD1 matches 11 bases. Germline V gene sequence: CDR1 KGHSH, CDR2 LQKENI. This CDR3 contains 19 residues. V was clipped by 3 bases and J by 8 bases; unmatched bases: 18. CDR3 in amino acids: CASSPTTGTGGPSLKPQHF. CDR3 sequence (DNA): TGTGCCAGCTCACCGACAACCGGGACAGGGGGGCCCTCGTTGAAGCCCCAGCATTTT.